This entry lists 15 T cell receptor beta chains sequenced from one sample in a study of OX40 agonist ivuxolimab in advanced cancers. The data were produced by immunoSEQ multiplex PCR, yet TCRdb's version contains in-frame clones alone and is incomplete. The sample shows about 68,000 clones, 84% of them seen only once. The specimen was CD4+ or CD8+ T cells sorted from blood, collected in a trial of the OX40 agonist ivuxolimab. The receptors here all came from an adult with an advanced solid tumor such as melanoma, head and neck, liver or kidney cancer.

The chain uses TRBV7-8 and TRBJ1-5; D ambiguous. V was pared by 3 bases and J by 6 bases, with 12 bases between. Germline values: CDR1 SGHVS, CDR2 FQNEAQ. The CDR3 is 14 residues long. CDR3 sequence reads: CASSLGSMGQPQHF. The CDR3 DNA reads TGTGCCAGCAGCTTGGGCAGCATGGGTCAGCCCCAGCATTTT. The whole variable domain, remainder taken from reference TRBV7-8 and TRBJ1-5, is GAGVSQSPRYKVAKRGQDVALRCDPISGHVSLFWYQQALGQGPEFLTYFQNEAQLDKSGLPSDRFFAERPEGSVSTLKIQRTQQEDSAVYLCASSLGSMGQPQHFGDGTRLSIL.

J is TRBJ2-7 and V is TRBV4-3, with D possibly being TRBD1 (5 bases). CDR3 length: 15 amino acids. Germline V gives CDR1 LGHNA, CDR2 YSLEER. Trimming removed 0 bases at V and 9 bases at J, with 18 bases between. DNA for the CDR3: TGCGCCAGCAGCCAAGATGGAACAGGTTGGACACCGCAGTACTTC. The encoded protein is CASSQDGTGWTPQYF.

The chain employs TRBV7-7 and TRBJ1-4, with D possibly being TRBD1 (5 bases). Trimming removed 5 bases from V and 4 bases from J, with 11 bases in between. This CDR3 has 14 residues. Germline CDR1 SSHAT, CDR2 FNYEAQ (reference sequence). This chain's CDR3 is CASSRGPSNEKLFF. The DNA of the CDR3 is TGTGCCAGCAGCAGGGGACCGAGTAATGAAAAACTGTTTTTT.

The chain is built from TRBV7-3 and TRBJ1-5; D is unclear. V was cut by 5 bases and J by 3 bases, with 8 bases left in between. Germline V gives CDR1 SGHTA, CDR2 FQGTGA. The length of the CDR3 is 13 residues. The CDR3 sequence is CASSMDYNQPQHF. CDR3 bases: TGTGCCAGCAGCATGGACTACAATCAGCCCCAGCATTTT.

The chain carries TRBV5-8 and TRBJ1-2; 7 bases align to TRBD1. This CDR3 is 15 amino acids long. V shed 8 bases and J 0 bases; nucleotides not matched to a gene: 10. Germline CDR1 is SGHTS and CDR2 is YDEGEE. The CDR3 protein is CASLQGPFANYGYTF. CDR3 DNA sequence: TGTGCCAGTCTACAGGGGCCTTTCGCTAACTATGGCTACACCTTC.

The gene calls are TRBV9 and TRBJ1-4; D gene unclear. The CDR3 is made up of 14 amino acids. The V and J ends lost 0 bases and 7 bases respectively, with 10 bases between them. The germline V gene has CDR1 SGDLS and CDR2 YYNGEE. Written as DNA, the CDR3 is TGTGCCAGCAGCGTAGATTCTGTGGCTGAAAAACTGTTTTTT. Translated: CASSVDSVAEKLFF.

This chain joins TRBV4-2 and TRBJ2-3, with D maybe TRBD2 (6 bases). This CDR3 region has 15 residues. V dropped 1 base and J dropped 0 bases, with 8 bases sitting between them. CDR1 is LGHNA, CDR2 YNFKEQ, per germline. CDR3 nucleotides: TGTGCCAGCAGCCAAGGGGGGAGGAGCACAGATACGCAGTATTTT. Its protein product is CASSQGGRSTDTQYF.

The chain links TRBV21-1 to TRBJ2-7; TRBD2, as called in the table, went unchecked against the DNA. TRBV21-1 constitutes a pseudogene. CDR3 length equals 16 residues. In DNA form, the CDR3 reads TGTGCCAGCACCGCAATTGGGGAGGGGGGATGTCACGAGCAGTACTTC. Translation gives CASTAIGEGGCHEQYF.

The rearrangement joins TRBV9 to TRBJ2-2; 11 nucleotides match TRBD2. CDR1 is SGDLS and CDR2 is YYNGEE in the germline V gene. This CDR3 is built from 19 residues. J gave up 0 bases and V 0 bases, and 7 bases lay outside the gene matches. In DNA, the CDR3 is TGTGCCAGCAGCGTAGGGGGTAGCGGGAGGGTAGCGAACACCGGGGAGCTGTTTTTT. This encodes CASSVGGSGRVANTGELFF.

V usage is TRBV6-5 and J usage is TRBJ1-2; TRBD1 agrees at 7 bases. The germline gives CDR1 MNHEY, CDR2 SVGAGI. The junction had 11 bases not matched to a gene; V was cut back by 3 bases and J by 4 bases. This CDR3 is 16 amino acids long. The CDR3 sequence is CASSYTRTGGGYGYTF. The CDR3 DNA sequence: TGTGCCAGCAGTTATACCCGGACAGGAGGAGGCTATGGCTACACCTTC.

V gene TRBV30 combines with J gene TRBJ1-1, with a possible D match to TRBD1 (6 bases). The V end was cut by 2 bases, the J end by 1 base, with 14 bases between. From germline, CDR1 is GTSNPN and CDR2 SVGIG (reference sequence). This CDR3 region has 15 residues. As DNA, the CDR3 is TGTGCCTGGAGTAGGGCGGGGGGGCAGAACACTGAAGCTTTCTTT. Translation: CAWSRAGGQNTEAFF.

The chain recombines TRBV6-6 with TRBJ2-3; weak D call: TRBD1 (5 bases). Trimming shortened V by 7 bases and J by 6 bases, and 8 bases separated the two germline ends. CDR3 length: 11 residues. Germline V CDR1 and CDR2: MNHNY, SVGAGI (reference sequence). CDR3 DNA: TGTGCCAGCAATAAGGGGGATACGCAGTATTTT. Protein: CASNKGDTQYF.

The chain joins TRBV6-4 to TRBJ1-2; 8 bases are a match to TRBD1. This CDR3 is 14 amino acids long. J gave up 8 bases and V 5 bases, and 10 bases lay outside the gene matches. Germline CDR1 and CDR2: MRHNA and SNTAGT. This chain's CDR3 is CASSPDRGGGGYTF. The CDR3 DNA follows: TGTGCCAGCAGTCCTGACAGGGGAGGAGGGGGCTACACCTTC.

V gene TRBV5-5 combines with J gene TRBJ2-3; D unclear. V lost 1 base to trimming and J lost 0 bases, with 6 bases between them. The CDR3 runs to 14 residues. Germline V gene data show CDR1 as SGHKS and CDR2 as YYEKEE (reference sequence). The CDR3 loop is CASSLITSTDTQYF. The DNA for the CDR3 is TGTGCCAGCAGCTTGATAACTAGCACAGATACGCAGTATTTT.

CDR3 bases: TGTGCCATCAGTGGGACTAGCGGGATTGAGGAGCAGTACTTC. Protein sequence: CAISGTSGIEEQYF. The chain combines TRBV10-3 with TRBJ2-7; TRBD2 aligns across 12 bases. With V trimmed by 4 bases and J by 7 bases, 5 bases remained unmatched. Germline CDR1 reads ENHRY; CDR2 reads SYGVKD. The CDR3 runs 14 residues.